These 20 T cell receptor beta chains were sequenced from one sample in a study of cytotoxic CD8 clonotypes in ibrutinib-treated CLL. TCRdb's table, derived via immunoSEQ multiplex PCR, lists solely in-frame clones and lacks some. Of about 300,000 clones in the sample, approximately 79% were seen once. Sequences were derived from PBMCs, sampled at disease progression, from a patient treated with ibrutinib. The receptors shown here come from a human donor with chronic lymphocytic leukemia.

This chain uses TRBV6-1 with TRBJ2-3; the match to TRBD2 covers 7 bases. V was pared by 0 bases and J by 7 bases, with 1 base of the junction left unmatched. CDR1 and CDR2 from the germline V gene are MNHNS and SASEGT. The CDR3 extends over 13 amino acids. The CDR3 protein is CASSEAGGNTQYF. DNA of the CDR3: TGTGCCAGCAGTGAAGCGGGGGGGAATACGCAGTATTTT.

V gene TRBV21-1 combines with J gene TRBJ2-7; no DNA check was done on the table's D call, TRBD1. TRBV21-1 is recorded as a pseudogene. The length of the CDR3 is 16 residues. This CDR3 reads CASSKKTRGVSYEQYF. The CDR3, as DNA: TGTGCCAGCAGCAAAAAAACCAGGGGTGTTTCCTACGAGCAGTACTTC.

This chain uses TRBV27 with TRBJ1-1; 7 bases fit TRBD1. The V and J ends lost 5 bases and 3 bases, in that order; junction bases with no gene match: 3. The CDR3 is made up of 13 amino acids. Germline lookup yields CDR1 MNHEY and CDR2 SMNVEV (reference sequence). The CDR3 is CASSTGVDTEAFF. CDR3 nucleotide sequence: TGTGCCAGCAGTACAGGGGTGGACACTGAAGCTTTCTTT.

V usage is TRBV28 and J usage is TRBJ1-2; D not certain. This CDR3 has 13 amino acids. The germline gives CDR1 MDHEN, CDR2 SYDVKM. V was clipped by 6 bases and J by 6 bases, with 14 bases between them. The CDR3 loop reads CASSRDWSDGYTF. DNA for the CDR3: TGTGCCAGCAGCCGAGATTGGAGCGATGGCTACACCTTC.

The J gene is TRBJ2-1, the V gene TRBV9, with a tentative D call TRBD2 (6 bases). CDR3 length: 15 residues. V was trimmed by 0 bases and J by 7 bases, leaving 14 bases between them. Germline CDR1 reads SGDLS; CDR2 reads YYNGEE. The CDR3 DNA follows: TGTGCCAGCAGCGTAGGCCCCCCGGGGGTAAATGAGCAGTTCTTC. Its protein product is CASSVGPPGVNEQFF.

The chain couples TRBV7-8 to TRBJ1-1; D is unresolved. Trimming removed 3 bases at V and 11 bases at J, with 13 bases between. The CDR3 contains 12 residues. In germline, CDR1 is SGHVS, CDR2 FQNEAQ. The CDR3 sequence is CASSFFWGSAFF. CDR3 nucleotides: TGTGCCAGCAGCTTTTTTTGGGGTTCCGCTTTCTTT.

The rearrangement joins TRBV6-4 to TRBJ1-2; possibly TRBD1 for D (6 bases). The CDR3 has 15 residues. Germline V CDR1 and CDR2: MRHNA, SNTAGT. V shed 0 bases and J shed 8 bases, with 16 bases lying between them. CDR3 coding DNA: TGTGCCAGCAGTGACTCGCCAGGACAGTATCGGGGCTACACCTTC. Translating it yields CASSDSPGQYRGYTF.

The chain combines TRBV10-3 with TRBJ2-4; D may be TRBD2 (5 bases). V lost 4 bases to trimming and J lost 7 bases, with 14 bases between them. Germline V lookup: CDR1 ENHRY, CDR2 SYGVKD. The CDR3 loop spans 14 amino acids. The CDR3: CAISGSGRSNIQYF. CDR3 DNA: TGTGCCATCAGTGGTAGTGGGAGAAGTAACATTCAGTACTTC.

The V gene is TRBV13, the J gene TRBJ1-1; D not certain. The V end lost 6 bases, the J end lost 3 bases, and 8 bases lay between the germline ends. Germline CDR1 is PRHDT and CDR2 is FYEKMQ (reference sequence). CDR3 size: 12 residues. In DNA, the CDR3 is TGTGCCAGCAGTCGCGTGGACACTGAAGCTTTCTTT. The encoded protein is CASSRVDTEAFF. Combining the CDR3 with reference TRBV13 and TRBJ1-1 gives the whole variable domain AAGVIQSPRHLIKEKRETATLKCYPIPRHDTVYWYQQGPGQDPQFLISFYEKMQSDKGSIPDRFSAQQFSDYHSELNMSSLELGDSALYFCASSRVDTEAFFGQGTRLTVV.

The rearrangement links TRBV10-3 to TRBJ2-2; 8 positions agree with TRBD2. V was pared by 10 bases and J by 5 bases, with 12 bases of the junction left unmatched. The V gene's germline CDR1 is ENHRY and CDR2 SYGVKD. The CDR3 sequence is 15 residues long. This chain's CDR3 is CATKTTSGETGELFF. DNA for the CDR3: TGTGCCACCAAGACTACTAGCGGAGAAACCGGGGAGCTGTTTTTT.

The V call is TRBV7-9, the J call TRBJ2-7; 8 bases match TRBD1. The germline gives CDR1 SEHNR, CDR2 FQNEAQ (reference sequence). This CDR3 has 14 amino acids. The ends lost 5 bases at V and 0 bases at J; junction bases unmatched: 3. In DNA form, the CDR3 reads TGTGCCAGCAGCCCGGGACAGGCCTCCTACGAGCAGTACTTC. As protein: CASSPGQASYEQYF.

In its sample, this clone was seen a few times. The chain joins TRBV5-1 to TRBJ2-7; no definite D call. CDR1 is SGHRS and CDR2 is YFSETQ in the germline V gene. V was clipped by 3 bases and J by 3 bases, with 16 bases between them. The CDR3 has 15 residues. Here the CDR3 reads CASSSDLNRNYEQYF. The CDR3 DNA is TGCGCCAGCAGCTCGGACCTAAATCGGAACTACGAGCAGTACTTC.

The rearrangement joins TRBV20-1 to TRBJ2-5; D is unresolved. Germline assignment: CDR1 DFQATT and CDR2 SNEGSKA (reference sequence). This CDR3 has 10 amino acids. Trimming shortened V by 6 bases and J by 5 bases, and 7 bases separated the two germline ends. CDR3: CSATGETQYF. In DNA form, the CDR3 reads TGCAGTGCAACCGGCGAGACCCAGTACTTC.

This chain connects TRBV28 to TRBJ1-2; unclear D gene. V lost 6 bases to trimming and J lost 5 bases, with 16 bases between them. Looked up from germline, CDR1 is MDHEN and CDR2 is SYDVKM. The CDR3 covers 14 residues. The CDR3 DNA reads TGTGCCAGCAGAAACCAGTCGTCAGTTTATGGCTACACCTTC. Amino acids: CASRNQSSVYGYTF.

This clone was seen once. The chain joins TRBV7-9 to TRBJ1-4, with D perhaps TRBD1 (6 bases). The V gene lost 6 bases and the J gene lost 5 bases, with 10 bases spanning the gap. The CDR3 spans 13 residues. Germline CDR1 and CDR2: SEHNR and FQNEAQ (reference sequence). CDR3 sequence: CASSSQGNEKLFF. The CDR3 nucleotides are TGTGCCAGCAGTTCGCAGGGGAATGAAAAACTGTTTTTT. Filled out from reference TRBV7-9 and TRBJ1-4, the complete variable domain reads DTGVSQNPRHKITKRGQNVTFRCDPISEHNRLYWYRQTLGQGPEFLTYFQNEAQLEKSRLLSDRFSAERPKGSFSTLEIQRTEQGDSAMYLCASSSQGNEKLFFGSGTQLSVL.

The chain couples TRBV7-3 to TRBJ2-3; no clear D gene. V lost 4 bases to trimming and J lost 0 bases, with 11 bases between them. The CDR3 is 15 amino acids. CDR1 SGHTA and CDR2 FQGTGA come from the germline V gene. This chain's CDR3 is CASSSLGLSTDTQYF. The CDR3 DNA reads TGTGCCAGCAGCTCGTTGGGGTTGAGCACAGATACGCAGTATTTT.

The genes are TRBV19 and TRBJ2-6; the match to TRBD2 covers 8 bases. Losses at the gene ends were 6 bases for V and 2 bases for J; bases not matched to a gene: 6. Germline V lookup: CDR1 LNHDA, CDR2 SQIVND (reference sequence). CDR3 length equals 16 residues. The CDR3 DNA sequence: TGTGCCAGTAGCGAGAGTAGCGGGGCTGGGGCCAACGTCCTGACTTTC. It encodes CASSESSGAGANVLTF.

In its sample, this clone was seen a few times. This chain connects TRBV6-5 to TRBJ1-2, with D maybe TRBD1 (5 bases). Germline CDR1 MNHEY, CDR2 SVGAGI. Deletions cut 7 bases from V and 6 bases from J, with 18 bases between. This CDR3 has 14 residues. The CDR3 is CASTQRGRGNGYTF. CDR3 nucleotide sequence: TGTGCCAGCACCCAACGAGGAAGGGGAAATGGCTACACCTTC.

V usage is TRBV11-2 and J usage is TRBJ2-7; TRBD1 agrees at 10 bases. Germline V gene sequence: CDR1 SGHAT, CDR2 FQNNGV. The CDR3 covers 14 residues. V shed 5 bases and J 3 bases; nucleotides not matched to a gene: 4. The CDR3, as DNA: TGTGCCAGCAGCCAGGGACAGGGGCGCTACGAGCAGTACTTC. This translates into CASSQGQGRYEQYF.

V gene TRBV4-3 combines with J gene TRBJ2-7; D is perhaps TRBD2 (6 bases). Germline CDR1 LGHNA, CDR2 YSLEER. The CDR3 runs to 15 residues. The V and J ends lost 3 bases and 0 bases respectively, with 12 bases between them. Here the CDR3 reads CASSHRDGSSYEQYF. The CDR3 nucleotides are TGCGCCAGCAGCCATAGGGACGGGAGCTCCTACGAGCAGTACTTC.